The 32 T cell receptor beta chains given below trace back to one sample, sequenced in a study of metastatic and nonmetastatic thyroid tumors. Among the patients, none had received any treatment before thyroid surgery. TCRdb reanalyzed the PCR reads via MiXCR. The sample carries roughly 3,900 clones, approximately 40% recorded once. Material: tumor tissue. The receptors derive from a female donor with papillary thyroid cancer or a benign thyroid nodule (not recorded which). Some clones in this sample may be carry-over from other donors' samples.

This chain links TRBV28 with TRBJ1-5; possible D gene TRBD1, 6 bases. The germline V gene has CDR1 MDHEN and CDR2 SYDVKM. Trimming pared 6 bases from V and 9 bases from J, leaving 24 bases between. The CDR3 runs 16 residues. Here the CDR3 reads CASRDTGFRRRGPQHF. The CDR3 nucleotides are TGTGCCAGCAGGGATACAGGGTTCAGGCGTCGGGGGCCCCAGCATTTT.

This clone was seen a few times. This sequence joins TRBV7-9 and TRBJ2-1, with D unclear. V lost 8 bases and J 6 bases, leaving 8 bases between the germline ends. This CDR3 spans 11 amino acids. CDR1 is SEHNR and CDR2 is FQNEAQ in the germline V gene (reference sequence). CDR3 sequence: CASVQSNEQFF. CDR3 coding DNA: TGTGCCAGCGTGCAAAGCAATGAGCAGTTCTTC. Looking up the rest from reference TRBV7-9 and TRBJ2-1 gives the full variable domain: DTGVSQNPRHKITKRGQNVTFRCDPISEHNRLYWYRQTLGQGPEFLTYFQNEAQLEKSRLLSDRFSAERPKGSFSTLEIQRTEQGDSAMYLCASVQSNEQFFGPGTRLTVL.

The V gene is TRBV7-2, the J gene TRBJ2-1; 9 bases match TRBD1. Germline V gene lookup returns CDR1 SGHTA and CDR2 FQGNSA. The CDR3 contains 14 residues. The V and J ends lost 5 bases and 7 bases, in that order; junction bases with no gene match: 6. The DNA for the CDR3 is TGTGCCAGCAGCCAGGGACAGGGTTTGAATGAGCAGTTCTTC. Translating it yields CASSQGQGLNEQFF. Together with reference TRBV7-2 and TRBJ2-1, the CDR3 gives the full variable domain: GAGVSQSPSNKVTEKGKDVELRCDPISGHTALYWYRQSLGQGLEFLIYFQGNSAPDKSGLPSDRFSAERTGGSVSTLTIQRTQQEDSAVYLCASSQGQGLNEQFFGPGTRLTVL.

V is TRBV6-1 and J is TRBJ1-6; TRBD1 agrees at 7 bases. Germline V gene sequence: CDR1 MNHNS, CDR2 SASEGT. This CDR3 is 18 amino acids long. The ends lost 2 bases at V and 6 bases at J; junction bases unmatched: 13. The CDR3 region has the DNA TGTGCCAGCAGTGAATTACCCGGGACAGCTATAACTAATTCACCCCTCCACTTT. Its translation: CASSELPGTAITNSPLHF.

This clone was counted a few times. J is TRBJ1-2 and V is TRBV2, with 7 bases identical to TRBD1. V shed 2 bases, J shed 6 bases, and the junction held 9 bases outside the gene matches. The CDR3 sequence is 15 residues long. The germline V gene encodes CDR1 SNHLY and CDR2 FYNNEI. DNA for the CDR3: TGTGCCAGCAGTGAAACTAGAGGGGGCCGGGATGGCTACACCTTC. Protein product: CASSETRGGRDGYTF.

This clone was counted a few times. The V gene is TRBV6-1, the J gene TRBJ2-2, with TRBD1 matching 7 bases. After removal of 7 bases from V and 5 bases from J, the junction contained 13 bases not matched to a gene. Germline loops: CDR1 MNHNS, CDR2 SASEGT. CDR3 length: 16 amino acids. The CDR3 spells CASTPLQGRKTGELFF. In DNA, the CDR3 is TGTGCCAGCACCCCACTACAGGGGAGAAAGACCGGGGAGCTGTTTTTT.

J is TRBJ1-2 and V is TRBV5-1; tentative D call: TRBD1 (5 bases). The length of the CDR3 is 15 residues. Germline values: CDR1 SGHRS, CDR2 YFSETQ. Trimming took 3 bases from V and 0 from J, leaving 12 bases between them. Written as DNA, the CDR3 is TGCGCCAGCAGCTCCCGGACAACATCTAACTATGGCTACACCTTC. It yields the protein CASSSRTTSNYGYTF.

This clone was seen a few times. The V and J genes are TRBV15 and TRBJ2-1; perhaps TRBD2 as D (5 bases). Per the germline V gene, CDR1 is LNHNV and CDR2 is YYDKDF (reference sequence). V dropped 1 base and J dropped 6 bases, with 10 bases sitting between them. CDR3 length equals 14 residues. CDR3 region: CATSRGRGGNEQFF. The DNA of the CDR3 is TGTGCCACCAGCAGAGGCCGGGGTGGCAATGAGCAGTTCTTC.

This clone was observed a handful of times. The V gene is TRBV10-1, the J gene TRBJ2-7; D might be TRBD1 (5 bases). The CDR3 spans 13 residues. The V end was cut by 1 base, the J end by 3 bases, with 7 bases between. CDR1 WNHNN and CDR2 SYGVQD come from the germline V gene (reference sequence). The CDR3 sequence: CASSEFRDYEQYF. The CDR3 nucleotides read TGCGCCAGCAGTGAGTTCAGGGACTACGAGCAGTACTTC.

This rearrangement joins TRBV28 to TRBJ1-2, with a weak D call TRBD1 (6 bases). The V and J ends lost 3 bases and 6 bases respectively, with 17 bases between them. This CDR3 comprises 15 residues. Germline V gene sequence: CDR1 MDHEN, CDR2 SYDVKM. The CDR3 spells CASSFSAGGQDGYTF. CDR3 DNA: TGTGCCAGCAGTTTTAGCGCCGGGGGGCAGGATGGCTACACCTTC.

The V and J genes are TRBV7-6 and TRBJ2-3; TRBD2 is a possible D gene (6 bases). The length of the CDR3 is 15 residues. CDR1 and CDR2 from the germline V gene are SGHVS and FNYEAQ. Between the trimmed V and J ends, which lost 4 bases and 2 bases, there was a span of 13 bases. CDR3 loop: CASSSWGGNTDTQYF. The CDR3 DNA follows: TGTGCCAGCAGCTCCTGGGGCGGGAACACAGATACGCAGTATTTT.

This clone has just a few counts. CDR3 in DNA: TGTGCCAGCAGTGGCACAGGGGAGAGCTCCTACAATGAGCAGTTCTTC. Its translation is CASSGTGESSYNEQFF. The V call is TRBV6-1, the J call TRBJ2-1, with 7 bases that match TRBD1. CDR1 and CDR2 from the germline V gene are MNHNS and SASEGT. This CDR3 has 16 residues. V shed 4 bases, J shed 0 bases, and the junction held 6 bases outside the gene matches.

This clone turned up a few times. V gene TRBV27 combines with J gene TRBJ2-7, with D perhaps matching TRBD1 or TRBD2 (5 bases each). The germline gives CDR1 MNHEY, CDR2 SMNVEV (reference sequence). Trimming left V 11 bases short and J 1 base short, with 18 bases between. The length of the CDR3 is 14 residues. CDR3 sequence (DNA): TGTGCCGGCACCCGGGATGGGGGTTCCTACGAGCAGTACTTC. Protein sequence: CAGTRDGGSYEQYF.

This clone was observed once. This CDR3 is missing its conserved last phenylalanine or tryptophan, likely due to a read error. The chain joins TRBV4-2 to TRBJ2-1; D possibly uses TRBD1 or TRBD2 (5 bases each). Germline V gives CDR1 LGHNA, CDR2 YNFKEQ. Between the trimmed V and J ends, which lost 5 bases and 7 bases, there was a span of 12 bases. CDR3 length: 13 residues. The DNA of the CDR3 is TGTGCCAGCAGCGGGGGTGGACGGAATGAGCAGTTCGTC. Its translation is CASSGGGRNEQFV.

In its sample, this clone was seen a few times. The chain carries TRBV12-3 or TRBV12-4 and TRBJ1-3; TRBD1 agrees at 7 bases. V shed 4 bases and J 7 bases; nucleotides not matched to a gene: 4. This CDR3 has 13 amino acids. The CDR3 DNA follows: TGTGCCAGCAGTTCGGTACAGGGGAACACCATATATTTT. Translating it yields CASSSVQGNTIYF.

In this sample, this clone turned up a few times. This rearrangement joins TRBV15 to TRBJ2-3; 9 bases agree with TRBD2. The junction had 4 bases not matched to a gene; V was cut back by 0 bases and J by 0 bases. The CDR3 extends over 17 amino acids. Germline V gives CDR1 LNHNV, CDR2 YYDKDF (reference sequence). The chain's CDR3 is CATSRDQLAGSTDTQYF. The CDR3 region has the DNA TGTGCCACCAGCAGAGATCAACTAGCGGGTAGCACAGATACGCAGTATTTT.

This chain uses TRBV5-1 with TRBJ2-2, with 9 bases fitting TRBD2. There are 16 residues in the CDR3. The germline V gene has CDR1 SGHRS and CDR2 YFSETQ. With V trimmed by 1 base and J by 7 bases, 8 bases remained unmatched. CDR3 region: CASSLLAGTTIGELFF. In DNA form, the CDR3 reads TGCGCCAGCAGCTTGCTAGCGGGGACCACTATCGGGGAGCTGTTTTTT.

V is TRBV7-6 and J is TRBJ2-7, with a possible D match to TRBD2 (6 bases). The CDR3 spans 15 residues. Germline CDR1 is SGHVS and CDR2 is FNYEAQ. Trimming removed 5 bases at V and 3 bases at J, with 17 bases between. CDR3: CASSSLRETFYEQYF. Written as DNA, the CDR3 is TGTGCCAGCAGCAGCCTCCGGGAGACCTTCTACGAGCAGTACTTC.

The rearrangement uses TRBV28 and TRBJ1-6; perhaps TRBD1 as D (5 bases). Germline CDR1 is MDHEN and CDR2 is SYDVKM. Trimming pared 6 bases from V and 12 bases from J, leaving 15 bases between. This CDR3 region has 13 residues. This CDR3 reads CASSLGEVLPLHF. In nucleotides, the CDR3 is TGTGCCAGCAGCCTAGGGGAAGTGTTACCCCTCCACTTT.

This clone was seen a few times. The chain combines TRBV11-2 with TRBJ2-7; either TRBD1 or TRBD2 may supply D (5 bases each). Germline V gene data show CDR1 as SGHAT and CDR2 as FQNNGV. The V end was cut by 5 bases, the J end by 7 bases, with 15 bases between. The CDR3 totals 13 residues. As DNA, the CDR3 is TGTGCCAGCAGCCAAGGCTCGGGGCTTGAGCAGTACTTC. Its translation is CASSQGSGLEQYF. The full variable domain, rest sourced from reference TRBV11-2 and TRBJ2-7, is EAGVAQSPRYKIIEKRQSVAFWCNPISGHATLYWYQQILGQGPKLLIQFQNNGVVDDSQLPKDRFSAERLKGVDSTLKIQPAKLEDSAVYLCASSQGSGLEQYFGPGTRLTVT.

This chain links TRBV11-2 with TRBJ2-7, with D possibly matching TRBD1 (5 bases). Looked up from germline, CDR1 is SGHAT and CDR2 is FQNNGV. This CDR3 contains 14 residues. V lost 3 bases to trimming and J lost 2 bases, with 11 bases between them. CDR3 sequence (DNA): TGTGCCAGCAGCTTGAACAGGCAAACCTACGAGCAGTACTTC. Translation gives CASSLNRQTYEQYF.

Here the CDR3 reads CASSFQGQLDNEQFF. The CDR3 coding sequence is TGTGCCAGCAGCTTCCAGGGACAGCTTGACAATGAGCAGTTCTTC. The rearrangement joins TRBV11-1 to TRBJ2-1; 7 nucleotides align to TRBD1. Trimming took 3 bases from V and 5 from J; bases not matched to a gene: 7. Germline CDR1 is SGHAT and CDR2 is FQDESV (reference sequence). The CDR3 is 15 residues long.

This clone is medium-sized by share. CDR3 in DNA: TGTGCCAGTCGGACACCTAACACCGGGGAGCTGTTTTTT. This encodes CASRTPNTGELFF. J is TRBJ2-2 and V is TRBV12-3 or TRBV12-4, with D possibly being TRBD1 (5 bases). V lost 9 bases, J lost 2 bases, and 10 bases lay in between. The CDR3 sequence is 13 residues long.

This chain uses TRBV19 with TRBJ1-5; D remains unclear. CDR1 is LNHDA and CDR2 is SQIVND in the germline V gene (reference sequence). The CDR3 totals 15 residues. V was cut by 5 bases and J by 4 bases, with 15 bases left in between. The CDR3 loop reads CASSWVALGNQPQHF. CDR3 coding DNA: TGTGCCAGTAGTTGGGTCGCCCTTGGAAATCAGCCCCAGCATTTT.

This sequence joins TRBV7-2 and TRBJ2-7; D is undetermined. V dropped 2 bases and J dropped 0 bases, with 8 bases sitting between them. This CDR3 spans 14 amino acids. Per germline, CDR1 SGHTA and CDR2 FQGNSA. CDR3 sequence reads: CASSLTDVSYEQYF. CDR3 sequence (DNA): TGTGCCAGCAGCTTAACAGACGTCTCCTACGAGCAGTACTTC. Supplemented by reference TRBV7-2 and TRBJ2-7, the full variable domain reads GAGVSQSPSNKVTEKGKDVELRCDPISGHTALYWYRQSLGQGLEFLIYFQGNSAPDKSGLPSDRFSAERTGGSVSTLTIQRTQQEDSAVYLCASSLTDVSYEQYFGPGTRLTVT.

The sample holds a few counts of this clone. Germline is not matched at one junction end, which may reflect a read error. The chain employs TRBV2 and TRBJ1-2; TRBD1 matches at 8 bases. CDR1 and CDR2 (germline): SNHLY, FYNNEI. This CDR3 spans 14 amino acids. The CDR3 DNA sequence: TGTGCCAGCAGGTACAGGGGGTCCTCGGGCGCTACACCCTTC. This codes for CASRYRGSSGATPF. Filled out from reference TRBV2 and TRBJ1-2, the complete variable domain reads EPEVTQTPSHQVTQMGQEVILRCVPISNHLYFYWYRQILGQKVEFLVSFYNNEISEKSEIFDDQFSVERPDGSNFTLKIRSTKLEDSAMYFCASRYRGSSGATPFGSGTRLTVV.

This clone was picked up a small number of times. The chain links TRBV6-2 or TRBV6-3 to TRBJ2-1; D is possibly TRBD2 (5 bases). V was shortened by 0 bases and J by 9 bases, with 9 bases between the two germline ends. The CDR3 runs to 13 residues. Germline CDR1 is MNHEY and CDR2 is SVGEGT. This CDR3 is CASSYSSESEQFF. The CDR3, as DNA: TGTGCCAGCAGTTACTCTAGCGAGAGTGAGCAGTTCTTC.

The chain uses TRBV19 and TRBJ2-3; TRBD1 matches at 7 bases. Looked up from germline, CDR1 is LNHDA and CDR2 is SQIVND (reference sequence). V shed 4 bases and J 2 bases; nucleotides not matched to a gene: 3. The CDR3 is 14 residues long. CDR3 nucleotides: TGTGCCAGTAGTACGGACAGGTTCACAGATACGCAGTATTTT. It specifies CASSTDRFTDTQYF.

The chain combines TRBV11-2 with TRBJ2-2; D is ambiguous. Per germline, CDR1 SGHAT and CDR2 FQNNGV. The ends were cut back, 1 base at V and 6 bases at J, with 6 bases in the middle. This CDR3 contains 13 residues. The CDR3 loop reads CASSLGTPGELFF. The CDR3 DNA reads TGTGCCAGCAGCTTAGGGACCCCCGGGGAGCTGTTTTTT.

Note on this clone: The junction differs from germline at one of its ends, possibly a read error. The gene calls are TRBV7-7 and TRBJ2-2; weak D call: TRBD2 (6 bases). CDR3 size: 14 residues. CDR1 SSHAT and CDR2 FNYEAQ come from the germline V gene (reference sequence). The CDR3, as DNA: TGTGCTAGCAGCCCGGACTATTTTACCGGGGAGCTGTTTTTT. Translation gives CASSPDYFTGELFF.

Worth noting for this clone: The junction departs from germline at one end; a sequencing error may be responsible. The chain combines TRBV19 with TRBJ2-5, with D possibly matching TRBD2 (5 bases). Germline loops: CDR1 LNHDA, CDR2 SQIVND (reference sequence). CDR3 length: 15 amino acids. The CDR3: CASSPTTDREEAQYF. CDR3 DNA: TGTGCCAGTAGTCCCACGACCGACCGGGAAGAGGCCCAGTACTTC.

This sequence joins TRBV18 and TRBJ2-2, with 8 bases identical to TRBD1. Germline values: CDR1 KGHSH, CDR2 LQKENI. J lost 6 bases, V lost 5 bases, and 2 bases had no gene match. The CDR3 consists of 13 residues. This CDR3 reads CASSAQGAGELFF. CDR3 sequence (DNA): TGTGCCAGCTCAGCACAGGGGGCCGGGGAGCTGTTTTTT.